This TCR beta chain was profiled in a study of glioma-infiltrating T cells. This clonotype has at least ten counts. Amplification of TCR alpha and beta CDR3 regions from RNA used iRepertoire nested multiplex PCR. TCRdb called the multiplex PCR reads again in MiXCR, with one record for every CDR3 protein. The sample gives under 200,000 distinct CDR3 sequences, more than 35% of which show up once; about 5.2% is in the top ten. Germline-derived CDR1 and CDR2 are DFQATT and SNEGSKA (reference sequence). Trimming removed 7 bases from V and 3 bases from J, with 12 bases in between. This CDR3 contains 12 residues.

V is TRBV20-1 and J is TRBJ2-5, with a weak D call TRBD1 (5 bases). The sequencing input was glioma tissue, nonneoplastic brain tissue, or PBMCs (not recorded which). This receptor was identified in a human donor with low-grade glioma or glioblastoma, undergoing nonglioma brain surgery, or in good health (not recorded which). CDR3 amino acids: CSVQGWEETQYF. CDR3 nucleotides: TGCAGTGTCCAGGGTTGGGAAGAGACCCAGTACTTC.